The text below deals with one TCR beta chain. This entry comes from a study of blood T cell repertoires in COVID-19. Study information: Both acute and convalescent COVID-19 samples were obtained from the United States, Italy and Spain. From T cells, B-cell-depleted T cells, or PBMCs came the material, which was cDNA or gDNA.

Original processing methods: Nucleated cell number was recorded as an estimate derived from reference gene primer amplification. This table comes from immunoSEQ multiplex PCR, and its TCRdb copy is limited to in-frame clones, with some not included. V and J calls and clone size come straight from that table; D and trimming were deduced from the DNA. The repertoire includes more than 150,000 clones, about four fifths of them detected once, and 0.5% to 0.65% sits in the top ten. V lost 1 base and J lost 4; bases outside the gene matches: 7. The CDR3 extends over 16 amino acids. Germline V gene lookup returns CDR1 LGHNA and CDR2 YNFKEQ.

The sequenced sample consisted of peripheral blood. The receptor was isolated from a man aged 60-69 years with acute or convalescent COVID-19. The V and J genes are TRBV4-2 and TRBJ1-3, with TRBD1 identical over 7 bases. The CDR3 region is CASSQGGLGQGNTIYF. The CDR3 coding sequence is TGTGCCAGCAGCCAAGGAGGTCTGGGACAGGGAAACACCATATATTTT.